Each of the 20 T cell receptor beta chains below was sequenced from the same sample in a study of blood T cell repertoires in COVID-19. Libraries were prepared by immunoSEQ multiplex PCR; TCRdb keeps only in-frame clonotypes and omits some of them. The table includes about 180,000 clones, 90% detected once. The sequencing input was peripheral blood. The receptors stem from a man in his forties or fifties with acute or convalescent COVID-19.

This clone was counted a few times. The V call is TRBV5-1, the J call TRBJ2-5; 9 bases fit TRBD1. V shed 4 bases and J 5 bases; nucleotides not matched to a gene: 9. The V gene's germline CDR1 is SGHRS and CDR2 YFSETQ. The CDR3 has 15 amino acids. In DNA, the CDR3 is TGCGCCAGCAGCATAAACAGGGGGCTAGCGGAGACCCAGTACTTC. It translates to CASSINRGLAETQYF.

This chain links TRBV28 with TRBJ2-7, with a weak D call TRBD2 (5 bases). V was cut by 8 bases and J by 7 bases, with 12 bases left in between. This CDR3 region has 11 residues. Germline values: CDR1 MDHEN, CDR2 SYDVKM. This chain's CDR3 is CASGGHLEQYF. In DNA form, the CDR3 reads TGTGCCAGCGGAGGTCACCTGGAGCAGTACTTC.

This clone was recorded once. The gene calls are TRBV28 and TRBJ2-6, with a weak D call TRBD1 (6 bases). The germline CDR1 and CDR2 sequences are MDHEN and SYDVKM. The CDR3 is 15 residues long. Deletions cut 6 bases from V and 0 bases from J, with 9 bases between. Here the CDR3 reads CASRTGRSGANVLTF. The CDR3 DNA follows: TGTGCCAGCAGGACAGGACGCTCTGGGGCCAACGTCCTGACTTTC.

This rearrangement joins TRBV30 to TRBJ1-5; D not resolved. This CDR3 has 15 residues. The germline V gene encodes CDR1 GTSNPN and CDR2 SVGIG (reference sequence). Trimming removed 2 bases from V and 6 bases from J, with 17 bases in between. The CDR3 region is CAWSSRGPAGQPQHF. CDR3 nucleotide sequence: TGTGCCTGGAGTTCTAGAGGTCCGGCGGGTCAGCCCCAGCATTTT.

The chain carries TRBV5-1 and TRBJ2-2; D may be TRBD1 (5 bases). In germline, CDR1 is SGHRS, CDR2 YFSETQ. The CDR3 length is 16 residues. Trimming shortened V by 1 base and J by 1 base, and 11 bases separated the two germline ends. The CDR3 is CASSLFRVGNTGELFF. CDR3 bases: TGCGCCAGCAGCTTGTTCAGGGTTGGGAACACCGGGGAGCTGTTTTTT.

The chain couples TRBV19 to TRBJ1-4; D is unresolved. The ends were cut back, 1 base at V and 5 bases at J, with 8 bases in the middle. The CDR3 spans 14 residues. CDR1 and CDR2 from the germline V gene are LNHDA and SQIVND (reference sequence). Here the CDR3 DNA reads TGTGCCAGTAGTATAGGGAGCCCGAATGAAAAACTGTTTTTT. Its translation is CASSIGSPNEKLFF.

This chain uses TRBV6-5 with TRBJ2-2; 8 nucleotides align to TRBD2. V trimming: 2 bases; J trimming: 6 bases; junction bases outside the gene matches: 8. The length of the CDR3 is 16 residues. In germline, CDR1 is MNHEY, CDR2 SVGAGI. Here the CDR3 reads CASSYIGRAVAGELFF. CDR3 coding DNA: TGTGCCAGCAGTTACATCGGGAGGGCCGTAGCCGGGGAGCTGTTTTTT.

This chain uses TRBV5-8 with TRBJ1-1; 7 bases map to TRBD1. CDR1 SGHTS and CDR2 YDEGEE come from the germline V gene. The CDR3 loop spans 12 amino acids. V trimming: 4 bases; J trimming: 13 bases; junction bases outside the gene matches: 10. Here the CDR3 DNA reads TGTGCCAGCAGCCGGGACAGCCCATGGGGTTTCTTT. It is translated as CASSRDSPWGFF.

This clone was observed a single time. V usage is TRBV6-5 and J usage is TRBJ1-1; possible D gene TRBD1, 5 bases. The V end was cut by 2 bases, the J end by 6 bases, with 16 bases between. The CDR3 length is 15 residues. Looked up from germline, CDR1 is MNHEY and CDR2 is SVGAGI. The CDR3: CASSYRGPLTSEAFF. As DNA, the CDR3 is TGTGCCAGCAGTTACAGGGGCCCACTTACGTCTGAAGCTTTCTTT.

This chain joins TRBV7-9 and TRBJ1-4, with D maybe TRBD1 (5 bases). From germline, CDR1 is SEHNR and CDR2 FQNEAQ (reference sequence). The CDR3 is 13 amino acids. With 5 bases removed from V and 8 bases from J, the gap between germline ends came to 12 bases. In nucleotides, the CDR3 is TGTGCCAGCAGCCTGCCTGGGGGGGAAAAACTGTTTTTT. Translated, it gives CASSLPGGEKLFF.

This clone is a singleton in its sample. The rearrangement joins TRBV29-1 to TRBJ1-1; 7 nucleotides match TRBD1. This CDR3 contains 16 residues. The germline V gene has CDR1 SQVTM and CDR2 ANQGSEA. After removal of 4 bases from V and 1 base from J, the junction contained 12 bases not matched to a gene. This CDR3 reads CSVGHGWGTENTEAFF. As DNA, the CDR3 is TGCAGCGTTGGACACGGGTGGGGGACAGAGAACACTGAAGCTTTCTTT.

This clone was seen a handful of times. J is TRBJ1-4 and V is TRBV30, with 7 positions matching TRBD1. V lost 4 bases and J lost 7; bases outside the gene matches: 6. The CDR3 totals 13 residues. Per the germline V gene, CDR1 is GTSNPN and CDR2 is SVGIG (reference sequence). The CDR3 DNA sequence: TGTGCCTGGAATACAGGGGTTTCTGAAAAACTGTTTTTT. It yields the protein CAWNTGVSEKLFF.

The chain has TRBV12-5 and TRBJ2-2; possible D gene TRBD2, 5 bases. Trimming left V 7 bases short and J 5 bases short, with 17 bases between. Per the germline V gene, CDR1 is LGHNT and CDR2 is FRNRAP. This CDR3 is 15 amino acids long. The CDR3 DNA is TGTGCTAGTGCCCCGGAGAGGGCCGGAACCGGGGAGCTGTTTTTT. Its protein product is CASAPERAGTGELFF.

The gene calls are TRBV28 and TRBJ2-1; unclear D gene. Trimming took off 5 bases at V and 2 bases at J, with 4 bases between the two ends. The CDR3 runs to 12 residues. Looked up from germline, CDR1 is MDHEN and CDR2 is SYDVKM. CDR3 protein: CASSLPYNEQFF. The CDR3 DNA sequence: TGTGCCAGCAGTCTACCCTACAATGAGCAGTTCTTC. Complete variable domain (other parts from reference TRBV28 and TRBJ2-1): DVKVTQSSRYLVKRTGEKVFLECVQDMDHENMFWYRQDPGLGLRLIYFSYDVKMKEKGDIPEGYSVSREKKERFSLILESASTNQTSMYLCASSLPYNEQFFGPGTRLTVL.

This clone turned up a few times. The chain joins TRBV19 to TRBJ2-7, with a weak D call TRBD2 (6 bases). V shed 1 base and J shed 2 bases, with 12 bases lying between them. Looked up from germline, CDR1 is LNHDA and CDR2 is SQIVND (reference sequence). CDR3 length: 15 residues. The CDR3 sequence: CASSIGPAGAYEQYF. In DNA, the CDR3 is TGTGCCAGTAGTATAGGACCAGCGGGTGCCTACGAGCAGTACTTC.

The J gene is TRBJ2-7, the V gene TRBV7-8; weak D call: TRBD2 (6 bases). Per the germline V gene, CDR1 is SGHVS and CDR2 is FQNEAQ. The CDR3 loop spans 13 amino acids. V was shortened by 3 bases and J by 3 bases, with 9 bases between the two germline ends. The CDR3 region is CASSLGGNYEQYF. For the CDR3, the DNA is TGTGCCAGCAGCTTGGGAGGCAACTACGAGCAGTACTTC.

The genes are TRBV4-2 and TRBJ1-4; TRBD1 matches at 7 bases. V shed 4 bases and J 4 bases; nucleotides not matched to a gene: 3. The CDR3 runs to 14 residues. Germline-derived CDR1 and CDR2 are LGHNA and YNFKEQ. The CDR3 sequence: CASSLGQLNEKLFF. As DNA, the CDR3 is TGTGCCAGCAGCCTGGGACAGCTTAATGAAAAACTGTTTTTT.

The chain uses TRBV25-1 and TRBJ1-5; TRBD1 might be the D (6 bases). The CDR3 consists of 16 residues. V shed 1 base and J shed 4 bases, with 14 bases lying between them. Per the germline V gene, CDR1 is MGHDK and CDR2 is SYGVNS. For the CDR3, the DNA is TGTGCCAGCAGTGAATCGAACAGGGCCGGAAATCAGCCCCAGCATTTT. Translating it yields CASSESNRAGNQPQHF.

The V and J genes are TRBV9 and TRBJ2-7; D is possibly TRBD2 (5 bases). Germline CDR1 reads SGDLS; CDR2 reads YYNGEE. The CDR3 is made up of 13 amino acids. With 0 bases removed from V and 7 bases from J, the gap between germline ends came to 11 bases. The CDR3 loop is CASSVGPREEQYF. The CDR3 DNA reads as TGTGCCAGCAGCGTAGGCCCTCGGGAAGAGCAGTACTTC.

The gene calls are TRBV7-3 and TRBJ2-1, with 8 bases fitting TRBD2. V lost 4 bases, J lost 0 bases, and 5 bases stayed unmatched. This CDR3 has 16 amino acids. Germline CDR1 reads SGHTA; CDR2 reads FQGTGA. CDR3 protein: CASSSALADSYNEQFF. The CDR3 DNA is TGTGCCAGCAGCTCCGCACTAGCGGACTCCTACAATGAGCAGTTCTTC.